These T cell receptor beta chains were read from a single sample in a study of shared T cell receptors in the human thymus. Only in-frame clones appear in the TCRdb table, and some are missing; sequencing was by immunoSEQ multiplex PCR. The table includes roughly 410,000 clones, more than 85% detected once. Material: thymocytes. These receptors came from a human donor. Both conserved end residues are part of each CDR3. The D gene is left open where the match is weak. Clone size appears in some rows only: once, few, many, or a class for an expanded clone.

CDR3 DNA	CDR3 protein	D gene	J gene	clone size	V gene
TGTGCCAGCAGCTCAGAGCTACCTATTATTAGCAATCAGCCCCAGCATTTT	CASSSELPIISNQPQHF	NA	TRBJ1-5	NA	TRBV5-8
TGTGCCAGCAGTGAAAGCTCTGGGACAGGGTATGGCTACACCTTC	CASSESSGTGYGYTF	TRBD1	TRBJ1-2	NA	TRBV6-1
TGTGCCAGCAGTCTACTATCGGGTCCAGGGGGGGAGCTGTTTTTT	CASSLLSGPGGELFF	NA	TRBJ2-2	NA	TRBV27
TGCGCCAGCAGCCAACTCTGGCTAGCGGGAGAGTCTGGACTGGGAAGGGAGCTGTTTTTT	CASSQLWLAGESGLGRELFF	TRBD2	TRBJ2-2	NA	TRBV4-3
TGTGCCAGCAGTGAAGGGGGGCGGGGACCTAACTACAATGAGCAGTTCTTC	CASSEGGRGPNYNEQFF	NA	TRBJ2-1	NA	TRBV6-1
TGTGCCAGCACCCAAAGCGGGAGGGCCGGGGAGACCCAGTACTTC	CASTQSGRAGETQYF	TRBD2	TRBJ2-5	NA	TRBV27
TGTGCCAGCAGTTATCCTGGACAGGGAAGGTCCTACGAGCAGTACTTC	CASSYPGQGRSYEQYF	TRBD1	TRBJ2-7	NA	TRBV6-6
TGCGCCAGCAGCCCTGGACAGGGGACCTATGGCTACACCTTC	CASSPGQGTYGYTF	TRBD1	TRBJ1-2	NA	TRBV5-1
TGTGCCAGTGGGGGACCACAAGAGACCCAGTACTTC	CASGGPQETQYF	NA	TRBJ2-5	NA	TRBV28
TGTGCCAGCAGCGTAGCCGGGAGTAGCGAGCAGTACTTC	CASSVAGSSEQYF	NA	TRBJ2-7	NA	TRBV9
TGTGCCAGCAGCCCGAAAGAGCGGGAGCGTAGTGTCAAAGAGACCCAGTACTTC	CASSPKERERSVKETQYF	TRBD2	TRBJ2-5	NA	TRBV9
TGTGCCAGCAGCTCCGAGGGGACAGGGGATAATCAGCCCCAGCATTTT	CASSSEGTGDNQPQHF	TRBD1	TRBJ1-5	NA	TRBV7-2
TGTGCCAGTAGTATGTTACAGCCATCCTACGAGCAGTACTTC	CASSMLQPSYEQYF	NA	TRBJ2-7	NA	TRBV19
TGTGCCAGCTCCCACCAATTCCCACCGCCCGGAAACACCATATATTTT	CASSHQFPPPGNTIYF	NA	TRBJ1-3	NA	TRBV18
TGCGCCAGCAGCTTGGCCCCGGGACTGGAAAAAGAGACCCAGTACTTC	CASSLAPGLEKETQYF	NA	TRBJ2-5	NA	TRBV5-1
TGTGCCACCACCAGGCCCTACAATGAGCAGTTCTTC	CATTRPYNEQFF	NA	TRBJ2-1	NA	TRBV6-1
TGCAGCGTTGAGGACAGGGAGTCCAATGAGCAGTTCTTC	CSVEDRESNEQFF	TRBD1	TRBJ2-1	NA	TRBV29-1
TGTGCCAGCAGCTTAGAAGAGGGGGGGATGGACTATGGCTACACCTTC	CASSLEEGGMDYGYTF	NA	TRBJ1-2	NA	TRBV7-2
TGTGCCAGCAGCGAGAGGGCGGCCCCCACCCGGGACAGGGGATTATTGAGCGCCATATATTTT	CASSERAAPTRDRGLLSAIYF	TRBD1	TRBJ1-3	NA	TRBV9
TGTGCCAGCAGCTCGGAGGGCACGACAAATCAGCCCCAGCATTTT	CASSSEGTTNQPQHF	NA	TRBJ1-5	NA	TRBV5-5
TGTGCCAGCAGCTTTGTTATCCGGAACACTGAAGCTTTCTTT	CASSFVIRNTEAFF	NA	TRBJ1-1	NA	TRBV5-6
TGTGCCAGCAGCTTGTTGCAGAGCTCTGGAAACACCATATATTTT	CASSLLQSSGNTIYF	NA	TRBJ1-3	few	TRBV5-6
TGTGCCAGCAGCCGGACTAGCGGGAGGACAGATACGCAGTATTTT	CASSRTSGRTDTQYF	TRBD2	TRBJ2-3	NA	TRBV7-2
TGTGCCACCAGCCGGATTCGAGACAGAACTAGCACAGATACGCAGTATTTT	CATSRIRDRTSTDTQYF	NA	TRBJ2-3	NA	TRBV15
TGTGCCAGCTCACCACGGCAGGGGGCGGGAACGAACACCGGGGAGCTGTTTTTT	CASSPRQGAGTNTGELFF	TRBD1	TRBJ2-2	NA	TRBV18
TGTGCCAGTAGGAAACCGACAGCGGCAACTAATGAAAAACTGTTTTTT	CASRKPTAATNEKLFF	NA	TRBJ1-4	NA	TRBV19
TGTGCCAGCAGTTCCGGGACCGGACCATGTCATGGCTACACCTTC	CASSSGTGPCHGYTF	NA	TRBJ1-2	NA	TRBV28
TGTGCCAGTAGCCCGATCGTGCCCGGCTGGGACAAAAACATTCAGTACTTC	CASSPIVPGWDKNIQYF	NA	TRBJ2-4	NA	TRBV19
TGTGCCAGCAGACGACAGGGAGGCGGAAACACCATATATTTT	CASRRQGGGNTIYF	TRBD1	TRBJ1-3	NA	TRBV6-1
TGTGCCAGTAGTATCTGTAGTAGCCTCCAAGAGACCCAGTACTTC	CASSICSSLQETQYF	NA	TRBJ2-5	NA	TRBV19
TGTGCCAGCAGCCGCTCCCTCAGGGGCCAAGAGACCCAGTACTTC	CASSRSLRGQETQYF	NA	TRBJ2-5	NA	TRBV7-2
TGTGCCACCAGCAGAGAGGTAAAGACTAGCCTATACGAGCAGTACTTC	CATSREVKTSLYEQYF	TRBD2	TRBJ2-7	NA	TRBV15
TGTGCCAGCAGCTTAGTCTTCGGGACTAGCGGGACCCAGTACTTC	CASSLVFGTSGTQYF	TRBD2	TRBJ2-5	NA	TRBV7-9
TGTGCCAGCAGCTTAGATCGGGGGAGCACTGAAGCTTTCTTT	CASSLDRGSTEAFF	NA	TRBJ1-1	NA	TRBV7-9
TGTGCCAGCAGTCTTCGGACAGGTAGAATAATGAACACTGAAGCTTTCTTT	CASSLRTGRIMNTEAFF	TRBD1	TRBJ1-1	NA	TRBV27
TGCGCCAGCAGCCCTGGGAGGAGGGATGGGGGCACAGATACGCAGTATTTT	CASSPGRRDGGTDTQYF	NA	TRBJ2-3	NA	TRBV4-3
TGTGCCAGCAGCTTAGCGCCGTTCCTAGCGAGGTCTGGCTCCTACAATGAGCAGTTCTTC	CASSLAPFLARSGSYNEQFF	NA	TRBJ2-1	NA	TRBV7-8
TGTGCCAGCAGTGAAGCTGTGACAGGTTGGGCTTTCTTT	CASSEAVTGWAFF	NA	TRBJ1-1	NA	TRBV2
TGTGCCAGTAGTATAAGGGGGGGTGACGACGAGCAGTTCTTC	CASSIRGGDDEQFF	NA	TRBJ2-1	NA	TRBV19
TGCGCCAGCAGCCAAGATTTTTTTGGGGGACAAGGTGGAGATACGCAGTATTTT	CASSQDFFGGQGGDTQYF	NA	TRBJ2-3	NA	TRBV4-3
TGTGCCAGCAGCCGGAGCGGAACCTACGAGCAGTACTTC	CASSRSGTYEQYF	NA	TRBJ2-7	NA	TRBV4-2